The present T cell receptor beta chain was sequenced within a study of PD-1 blockade in classical Hodgkin lymphoma. Study details: The nivolumab dose that patients received was 3 mg/kg, given intravenously every 2 weeks.

Every patient relapsed after autologous stem cell transplantation, and brentuximab vedotin exposure varied. Isolation of CD8+ T cells from thawed PBMCs used magnetic negative selection. The table came from immunoSEQ multiplex PCR; TCRdb's copy has only in-frame clones and leaves some out. The sample yields approximately 8,000 clones, about 86% seen once. Germline loops: CDR1 SQVTM, CDR2 ANQGSEA. The ends were cut back, 6 bases at V and 7 bases at J, with 9 bases in the middle. The CDR3 covers 11 residues. Remarks on this clone: Its cognate antigen is unknown.

General observations from the study: Patients who began taking nivolumab under 1 year after ASCT were left out. Lower baseline TCR diversity marked trial partial responders and progressors. Healthy donors were reported to have higher baseline TCR diversity than newly diagnosed patients.

The gene calls are TRBV29-1 and TRBJ2-2; weak D call: TRBD2 (6 bases). This receptor was identified in a human donor with classical Hodgkin lymphoma. The material was CD8+ T cells from blood, obtained at baseline. This CDR3 is CSVEGNGELFF. Here the CDR3 DNA reads TGCAGCGTGGAGGGTAACGGGGAGCTGTTTTTT.